This T cell receptor (beta chain) was captured in a study of CD8 T cells in ankylosing spondylitis. Study-wide results and caveats: In peripheral blood, disease-linked CD8+ clones occurred at relatively low frequencies.

One entry per CDR3 protein results from TCRdb running MiXCR on the 5' RACE reads. Of under 250,000 distinct CDR3 sequences in the sample, approximately 12% were seen once. V was pared by 6 bases and J by 1 base, with 10 bases between. The CDR3 totals 14 residues. This clonotype was recorded at least ten times. The antigen remains unidentified. The chain uses TRBV12-3 or TRBV12-4 and TRBJ2-1; no firm D call. Sequenced input: blood, either unsorted or a sorted T cell fraction (not recorded which). The TCR was taken from a male donor with ankylosing spondylitis or in good health (not recorded which). CDR3 region: CASRQHGSYNEQFF. In nucleotides, the CDR3 is TGTGCCAGCAGACAACATGGGTCCTACAATGAGCAGTTCTTC.